Following are 21 T cell receptor beta chains from one sample sequenced in a study of cytomegalovirus exposure and HLA in healthy donors. The PCR was carried out with 60 Vbeta primers and 13 Jbeta primers. Clones were sequenced by immunoSEQ multiplex PCR, and TCRdb holds only the in-frame ones, with some missing. The sample holds approximately 110,000 clones, 69% seen once. Sequencing was done on a sample of PBMCs. Receptors were obtained from a woman aged 70-85 years in good health and CMV-seropositive.

The table lists this clone with a count of one. The chain employs TRBV5-1 and TRBJ2-3, with D tentatively TRBD2 (5 bases). The CDR3 is 13 residues long. The germline V gene has CDR1 SGHRS and CDR2 YFSETQ. Trimming left V 4 bases short and J 2 bases short, with 8 bases between. CDR3 nucleotide sequence: TGCGCCAGCAGCGCGGACTTCACAGATACGCAGTATTTT. It yields the protein CASSADFTDTQYF.

The table lists this clone with a count of one. The chain has TRBV7-2 and TRBJ2-2, with TRBD1 as a possible D gene (6 bases). CDR1 SGHTA and CDR2 FQGNSA come from the germline V gene. V lost 1 base and J 4 bases, leaving 10 bases between the germline ends. The CDR3 has 15 residues. This chain's CDR3 is CASSLGTGTTGELFF. The CDR3 DNA reads as TGTGCCAGCAGCTTAGGAACAGGGACCACCGGGGAGCTGTTTTTT.

The CDR3 loop reads CASSPWARGYGELFF. In DNA, the CDR3 is TGCGCCAGCAGCCCGTGGGCCAGGGGGTACGGGGAGCTGTTTTTT. The V call is TRBV5-1, the J call TRBJ2-2, with TRBD1 matching over 7 bases. Trimming at V came to 4 bases and at J to 7 bases, leaving 10 bases not matched to a gene. CDR1 and CDR2 from the germline V gene are SGHRS and YFSETQ. The CDR3 is 15 residues long.

As regards this clone: One end of the junction fails to match germline, which may point to a read error. CDR3 sequence (DNA): TGCAGCATTGAAAGTAGTAACTATGGCTACACCTTC. It encodes CSIESSNYGYTF. This chain links TRBV29-1 with TRBJ1-2; D unclear. Germline CDR1 SQVTM, CDR2 ANQGSEA. The CDR3 length is 12 residues.

The gene calls are TRBV6-1 and TRBJ2-5; D possibly corresponds to TRBD2 (5 bases). Germline V gives CDR1 MNHNS, CDR2 SASEGT. V dropped 6 bases and J dropped 0 bases, with 14 bases sitting between them. This CDR3 is built from 15 residues. CDR3 protein: CASSQTRVYQETQYF. CDR3 sequence (DNA): TGTGCCAGCAGCCAGACGAGGGTATACCAAGAGACCCAGTACTTC.

The V gene is TRBV7-2, the J gene TRBJ1-6; a possible D gene is TRBD1 (5 bases). The V gene lost 2 bases and the J gene lost 9 bases, with 11 bases spanning the gap. CDR1 is SGHTA and CDR2 is FQGNSA in the germline V gene. The CDR3 consists of 14 residues. In DNA form, the CDR3 reads TGTGCCAGCAGCTTACAGGGTATGGTTTCACCCCTCCACTTT. Translated: CASSLQGMVSPLHF.

The gene calls are TRBV6-1 and TRBJ2-3; D might be TRBD2 (7 bases). CDR1 is MNHNS, CDR2 SASEGT, per germline. V shed 7 bases and J shed 1 base, with 15 bases lying between them. The CDR3 runs to 15 residues. In nucleotides, the CDR3 is TGTGCCAGCAAAGGGGGGGGAGGCGGCACAGATACGCAGTATTTT. It yields the protein CASKGGGGGTDTQYF.

Many counts were recorded for this clone. CDR3 bases: TGTGCCAGCATTCAAAAACTCGGGACTCCCTACGAGCAGTACTTC. This encodes CASIQKLGTPYEQYF. The chain has TRBV6-5 and TRBJ2-7, with a weak D call TRBD2 (6 bases). V lost 7 bases and J lost 2, with 18 bases in between. Germline V CDR1 and CDR2: MNHEY, SVGAGI. The CDR3 loop spans 15 amino acids.

The CDR3 nucleotides are TGTGCCAGTAGTATACCCAGCGGCGGTTTCCTCTGGGAGACCCAGTACTTC. It yields the protein CASSIPSGGFLWETQYF. The gene calls are TRBV19 and TRBJ2-5, with D possibly matching TRBD2 (5 bases). Germline V lookup: CDR1 LNHDA, CDR2 SQIVND (reference sequence). V was cut by 2 bases and J by 5 bases, with 21 bases left in between. The CDR3 length is 17 residues.

Only a few counts were recorded for this clone. The rearrangement links TRBV6-6 to TRBJ2-6; 10 nucleotides agree with TRBD1. CDR1 is MNHNY, CDR2 SVGAGI, per germline (reference sequence). This CDR3 comprises 15 residues. The ends lost 10 bases at V and 4 bases at J; junction bases unmatched: 7. CDR3 bases: TGTGCCACTGGGGGACAGGGGAACGGGGCCAACGTCCTGACTTTC. It translates to CATGGQGNGANVLTF.

The rearrangement joins TRBV19 to TRBJ2-2; D ambiguous. The V end lost 6 bases, the J end lost 0 bases, and 11 bases lay between the germline ends. Germline-derived CDR1 and CDR2 are LNHDA and SQIVND (reference sequence). CDR3 length: 15 amino acids. CDR3 in amino acids: CASRPESTNTGELFF. The CDR3 DNA reads TGTGCCAGTAGGCCGGAGTCCACGAACACCGGGGAGCTGTTTTTT.

The chain has TRBV10-2 and TRBJ1-2; D is ambiguous. Trimming took 2 bases from V and 7 from J, leaving 17 bases between them. The CDR3 contains 15 residues. The germline V gene encodes CDR1 WSHSY and CDR2 SAAADI. The CDR3 bases are TGCGCCAGCAGTGAGGCAGGTTCTCGTGAGGGTGGCTACACCTTC. This sequence encodes CASSEAGSREGGYTF.

The chain employs TRBV11-2 and TRBJ2-5, with D maybe TRBD1 (6 bases). Trimming shortened V by 6 bases and J by 7 bases, and 18 bases separated the two germline ends. There are 14 residues in the CDR3. Germline assignment: CDR1 SGHAT and CDR2 FQNNGV. CDR3 sequence: CASSPWTDEGTQYF. The DNA for the CDR3 is TGTGCCAGCAGTCCTTGGACAGACGAGGGGACCCAGTACTTC.

Only a few counts were recorded for this clone. The chain carries TRBV19 and TRBJ2-5; the D gene is possibly TRBD2 (6 bases). Germline loops: CDR1 LNHDA, CDR2 SQIVND (reference sequence). This CDR3 spans 15 amino acids. V lost 5 bases to trimming and J lost 2 bases, with 15 bases between them. As DNA, the CDR3 is TGTGCCAGTAGTCCGACTAGTCTCCAACAAGAGACCCAGTACTTC. It translates to CASSPTSLQQETQYF.

V usage is TRBV6-6 and J usage is TRBJ2-5; TRBD1 matches at 10 bases. With V trimmed by 6 bases and J by 4 bases, 5 bases remained unmatched. Germline CDR1 reads MNHNY; CDR2 reads SVGAGI (reference sequence). CDR3 length equals 14 residues. The CDR3 region has the DNA TGTGCCAGCAGCCTGGGACAGGGGAGAGAGACCCAGTACTTC. This gives the protein CASSLGQGRETQYF.

This clone was seen a handful of times. V and J are TRBV2 and TRBJ2-7; TRBD1 might be the D (5 bases). The CDR3 consists of 14 residues. The V end was cut by 8 bases, the J end by 4 bases, with 18 bases between. Germline lookup yields CDR1 SNHLY and CDR2 FYNNEI. The CDR3 DNA follows: TGTGCCAGCTACGAGGACACGACGAAATACGAGCAGTACTTC. It encodes CASYEDTTKYEQYF.

The gene calls are TRBV5-6 and TRBJ1-6; D not resolved. Trimming took off 4 bases at V and 9 bases at J, with 11 bases between the two ends. Per germline, CDR1 SGHDT and CDR2 YYEEEE. The CDR3 sequence is 13 residues long. Here the CDR3 DNA reads TGTGCCAGCAGCCGCAACACAATTTCACCCCTCCACTTT. Encoded protein: CASSRNTISPLHF.

CDR3 protein: CASSIGKTEAFF. The CDR3 DNA sequence: TGTGCCAGTAGTATCGGGAAGACTGAAGCTTTCTTT. This chain connects TRBV19 to TRBJ1-1; D remains ambiguous. CDR3 length equals 12 residues. The V gene's germline CDR1 is LNHDA and CDR2 SQIVND (reference sequence). V was trimmed by 3 bases and J by 5 bases, leaving 7 bases between them.

This clone was observed a few times. This chain uses TRBV2 with TRBJ2-6; 8 nucleotides agree with TRBD2. Germline CDR1 SNHLY, CDR2 FYNNEI. This CDR3 is built from 15 residues. Losses at the gene ends were 11 bases for V and 0 bases for J; bases not matched to a gene: 6. Written as DNA, the CDR3 is TGTGCCGGGCGGGGGGCCAGCTCTGGGGCCAACGTCCTGACTTTC. This gives the protein CAGRGASSGANVLTF.

The chain combines TRBV6-5 with TRBJ2-3; TRBD2 matches at 7 bases. The germline CDR1 and CDR2 sequences are MNHEY and SVGAGI. The ends lost 5 bases at V and 1 base at J; junction bases unmatched: 6. The length of the CDR3 is 15 residues. The CDR3 nucleotides are TGTGCCAGCAGTACTCGACGGGGGGGCACAGATACGCAGTATTTT. Its protein product is CASSTRRGGTDTQYF.

This rearrangement joins TRBV14 to TRBJ1-3; TRBD1 matches 7 bases. V was clipped by 5 bases and J by 1 base; unmatched bases: 5. Looked up from germline, CDR1 is SGHDN and CDR2 is FVKESK. This CDR3 region has 15 residues. The CDR3 region is CASSGQTGSGNTIYF. CDR3 bases: TGTGCCAGCAGCGGACAGACAGGGTCTGGAAACACCATATATTTT.